The 2 T cell receptor beta chains below come from one sample, sequenced in a study of Ad26.COV2.S vaccination and SARS-CoV-2 variants. Using immunoSEQ multiplex PCR, the repertoire was profiled, and TCRdb retains in-frame clones only, with some absent. The sample consists of about 280,000 clones, 87% of them appearing once. Treatment given: roughly 20 received Ad26.COV2.S at low or high dose, single or two shots; about 5 received placebo; per-sample allocation not given. The investigators took samples on day 63 after the first vaccine or placebo injection. The sample in question was peripheral blood, obtained in a trial of Ad26.COV2.S vaccine versus placebo. These TCRs come from a person aged 18-65 years who received the Ad26.COV2.S COVID-19 vaccine or a placebo.

The V call is TRBV6-5, the J call TRBJ1-2; a possible D gene is TRBD1 (5 bases). The CDR3 extends over 12 amino acids. Germline lookup yields CDR1 MNHEY and CDR2 SVGAGI. Trimming took off 6 bases at V and 4 bases at J, with 9 bases between the two ends. CDR3 sequence reads: CASRGQGYGYTF. CDR3 nucleotides: TGTGCCAGCAGGGGGCAGGGCTATGGCTACACCTTC.

The chain links TRBV3-1 (or the pseudogene TRBV3-2) to TRBJ1-5, with D possibly being TRBD1 (5 bases). Trimming pared 8 bases from V and 4 bases from J, leaving 18 bases between. Germline V gene sequence: CDR1 LGHDT, CDR2 YNNKEL (reference sequence). The CDR3 totals 15 residues. In DNA form, the CDR3 reads TGTGCCAGCGGGGCGTGGACACCCAATAATCAGCCCCAGCATTTT. Translation gives CASGAWTPNNQPQHF.